Here is one T cell receptor beta chain with its context. Its cognate antigen is unknown. The record originates from a study of T cells in localized non-small cell lung cancer. The study's findings and limits: Longer overall survival accompanied higher blood T cell density. Clonality peaked in uninvolved adjacent lung rather than tumor. Appearances in adjacent lung were noted for a median roughly 50 of the top 100 tumor clones.

Sequencing used immunoSEQ multiplex PCR; TCRdb keeps in-frame clones, though not all of them. The table has approximately 30,000 clones, roughly 90% seen once. The sequencing used peripheral blood mononuclear cells, collected before any cancer treatment. The receptor's source is a female donor over 55 with stage II lung adenocarcinoma.

CDR3 sequence reads: CASSLSQGADTEAFF. The CDR3 DNA follows: TGTGCCAGCAGCTTAAGTCAAGGGGCAGACACTGAAGCTTTCTTT. The V and J genes are TRBV7-6 and TRBJ1-1; D possibly corresponds to TRBD1 (5 bases). Looked up from germline, CDR1 is SGHVS and CDR2 is FNYEAQ. This CDR3 is built from 15 residues. V lost 2 bases to trimming and J lost 3 bases, with 13 bases between them.